Below are 9 T cell receptor beta chains sequenced from a single sample in a study of blood T cells in healthy people across ages. Using a J-beta primer mix together with a sample-barcoded 5' primer, a second PCR was run for roughly 6 to 11 cycles. TCRdb redid the calling of the 5' RACE reads with MiXCR, one entry per CDR3 protein. The profile shows 650,000 to 1,000,000 distinct CDR3 sequences, about 36% of them singletons. Sequencing was done on a sample of blood. Receptors originate from a man aged 18 to 30 in good health.

The chain couples TRBV28 to TRBJ1-5, with D possibly being TRBD1 (6 bases). The V and J ends lost 2 bases and 0 bases respectively, with 17 bases between them. Germline values: CDR1 MDHEN, CDR2 SYDVKM. CDR3 length: 18 amino acids. CDR3 protein: CASSLGGLQAPSNQPQHF. The CDR3 DNA reads as TGTGCCAGCAGTTTAGGGGGCCTTCAGGCCCCTAGCAATCAGCCCCAGCATTTT.

This clonotype has a handful of counts. The chain employs TRBV10-3 and TRBJ1-4; 8 bases map to TRBD1. This CDR3 has 15 residues. From germline, CDR1 is ENHRY and CDR2 SYGVKD. The V gene end was trimmed by 2 bases and the J gene end by 7 bases; junction bases not matched to a gene: 6. The CDR3 DNA reads as TGTGCCATCAGTGAGGCGACAGGGGCGGGTGAAAAACTGTTTTTT. Its protein product is CAISEATGAGEKLFF.

This clonotype has just a few counts. The chain is built from TRBV20-1 and TRBJ1-4, with a tentative D call TRBD1 (5 bases). The CDR3 covers 13 residues. In germline, CDR1 is DFQATT, CDR2 SNEGSKA (reference sequence). CDR3 protein: CSGCKGPNEKLFF. DNA of the CDR3: TGCAGCGGATGTAAGGGACCAAATGAAAAACTGTTTTTT.

As concerns this clonotype: A single base separates this from a much larger clone, so it may be a read error. The chain employs TRBV3-1 and TRBJ2-3; D gene ambiguous. Between the trimmed V and J ends, which lost 0 bases and 8 bases, there was a span of 9 bases. Germline lookup yields CDR1 LGHDT and CDR2 YNNKEL (reference sequence). This CDR3 has 13 amino acids. CDR3 bases: TGTGCCAGCAGCCAAGAGGACCTCAGTACGCAGTATTTT. Protein sequence: CASSQEDLSTQYF.

This clonotype showed up just a few times. The rearrangement joins TRBV12-3 or TRBV12-4 to TRBJ2-5; D tentatively reads TRBD1 or TRBD2 (5 bases each). V lost 6 bases to trimming and J lost 11 bases, with 25 bases between them. The CDR3 is 15 residues long. DNA for the CDR3: TGTGCCAGCAGCTGGGGGATAGACGGATACAATGAGCAGTACTTC. This translates into CASSWGIDGYNEQYF.

This clonotype was found once. The CDR3 sequence is CASSSSSEDSDTIYF. The CDR3 coding sequence is TGTGCCAGCAGCTCATCCTCAGAGGATTCGGACACCATATATTTT. This chain uses TRBV7-2 with TRBJ1-3; D not certain. The germline CDR1 and CDR2 sequences are SGHTA and FQGNSA. V was pared by 4 bases and J by 8 bases, with 18 bases between. The CDR3 consists of 15 residues.

This clonotype was picked up a small number of times. V usage is TRBV4-1 and J usage is TRBJ2-7, with D possibly TRBD2 on 6 matching bases. The CDR3 contains 15 residues. Germline CDR1 is MGHRA and CDR2 is YSYEKL. Trimming stripped 2 bases from V and 3 bases from J, with 14 bases between. The chain's CDR3 is CASSQRSGTYYEQYF. The CDR3 nucleotides are TGCGCCAGCAGCCAACGTTCAGGGACTTACTACGAGCAGTACTTC.

The genes are TRBV7-2 and TRBJ2-6; possible D gene TRBD1, 5 bases. The CDR3 spans 17 residues. V gave up 2 bases and J gave up 3 bases, with 14 bases separating them. Looked up from germline, CDR1 is SGHTA and CDR2 is FQGNSA. As DNA, the CDR3 is TGTGCCAGCAGCTTAAAGGGGCAGCTCAGTGGGGCCAACGTCCTGACTTTC. Amino acid sequence: CASSLKGQLSGANVLTF. Supplemented by reference TRBV7-2 and TRBJ2-6, the full variable domain reads GAGVSQSPSNKVTEKGKDVELRCDPISGHTALYWYRQSLGQGLEFLIYFQGNSAPDKSGLPSDRFSAERTGGSVSTLTIQRTQQEDSAVYLCASSLKGQLSGANVLTFGAGSRLTVL.

This rearrangement joins TRBV20-1 to TRBJ1-4; tentatively, D is TRBD1 (6 bases). The CDR3 is made up of 15 amino acids. Germline V gene data show CDR1 as DFQATT and CDR2 as SNEGSKA (reference sequence). V gave up 3 bases and J gave up 7 bases, with 18 bases separating them. The CDR3 DNA reads as TGCAGTGCTAGTCCGCCTGAGACAGGCAGTGAAAAACTGTTTTTT. Translating gives CSASPPETGSEKLFF.